This T cell receptor (beta chain) came from a study of blood T cell repertoires in COVID-19. Study summary: There were acute and convalescent COVID-19 samples, and they came from the United States, Italy and Spain. Sample material is recorded as cDNA or gDNA derived from T cells, B-cell-depleted T cells, or PBMCs.

CDR1 and CDR2 (germline): LNHDA, SQIVND (reference sequence). The CDR3 spans 14 residues. V shed 3 bases and J 1 base; nucleotides not matched to a gene: 0. Adults between about 18 and 95 years of age took part from 20 to 25 US areas. In the source study's methods: How many nucleated cells were present was estimated from reference gene primer amplification. Profiling relied on immunoSEQ multiplex PCR, and the TCRdb table lists in-frame clones only, not all of them. That table furnishes V, J and clone size, whereas the DNA furnished D and trimming. There are around 250,000 clones in the sample; roughly nine tenths occur only once, and 1% to 1.5% lies in the top ten.

Sequenced sample: PBMCs or T cells enriched from blood (not recorded which). The sequence came from a human donor in a cohort exposed to, infected with or recovered from COVID-19 (not recorded which). The donor label of this sample is uncertain. This chain uses TRBV19 with TRBJ2-7, with 10 bases identical to TRBD1. Here the CDR3 reads CASSMGQGSYEQYF. DNA of the CDR3: TGTGCCAGTAGTATGGGACAGGGGTCCTACGAGCAGTACTTC. Supplemented by reference TRBV19 and TRBJ2-7, the full variable domain reads DGGITQSPKYLFRKEGQNVTLSCEQNLNHDAMYWYRQDPGQGLRLIYYSQIVNDFQKGDIAEGYSVSREKKESFPLTVTSAQKNPTAFYLCASSMGQGSYEQYFGPGTRLTVT.